This TCR beta chain was identified during a study of control samples from healthy donors and cancer patients. Germline trimming cut 5 bases from V and 4 bases from J; bases unmatched to any gene: 12. The CDR3 sequence is 17 residues long. Germline CDR1 SGHTA, CDR2 FQGTGA. The count of this clone is one. Assay: immunoSEQ multiplex PCR; the TCRdb copy retains only in-frame clones and omits some. The sample has 350,000 to 450,000 clones, 80% to 95% seen once; the top ten hold just under 6.5%. The sequenced sample consisted of PBMCs. This chain joins TRBV7-3 and TRBJ2-1; 9 bases are shared with TRBD2. This receptor was identified in a man between 35 and 55 years old with head and neck cancer. CDR3 in amino acids: CASSPVGGTSSYNEQFF. CDR3 nucleotides: TGTGCCAGCAGCCCCGTGGGCGGGACTAGCTCGTACAATGAGCAGTTCTTC.